This is a list of T cell receptor beta chains from one sample in a study of shared clonotypes between healthy human individuals. The table came from immunoSEQ multiplex PCR; TCRdb's copy has only in-frame clones and leaves some out. Of millions of clones listed, approximately 94% are singletons. Material: naive CD8+ T cells from PBMCs. These receptors came from a man aged 18 to 30 in good health. Some clones in this sample may be carry-over from other donors' samples. CDR3s include the opening cysteine and the closing phenylalanine or tryptophan. D genes are given only for firm matches. Rows give clone size only sometimes, using once, few, many, or a class for an expanded clone.

j_call clone_size d_call v_call cdr3_aa cdr3_nt
TRBJ2-7 . . TRBV28 CASSLYGDGYEQYF TGTGCCAGCAGTTTGTACGGGGACGGATACGAGCAGTACTTC
TRBJ2-3 . . TRBV28 CASSFETASTDTQYF TGTGCCAGCAGTTTTGAAACGGCTAGCACAGATACGCAGTATTTT
TRBJ2-7 . TRBD2 TRBV6-5 CASSSGGSAYEQYF TGTGCCAGCAGTTCTGGCGGGAGTGCCTACGAGCAGTACTTC
TRBJ1-2 . . TRBV5-5 CASSARSEGRDYGYTF TGTGCCAGCAGCGCGAGGTCGGAGGGAAGGGACTATGGCTACACCTTC
TRBJ1-4 . . TRBV5-5 CASSPLTVGDEKLFF TGTGCCAGCAGCCCCTTGACAGTTGGGGATGAAAAACTGTTTTTT
TRBJ2-5 . TRBD2 TRBV10-3 CAIRGGLAGETQYF TGTGCCATCAGGGGGGGACTAGCGGGAGAGACCCAGTACTTC
TRBJ2-3 . . TRBV7-2 CASSFPITRGTDTQYF TGTGCCAGCAGTTTTCCTATAACTCGGGGGACAGATACGCAGTATTTT
TRBJ1-1 . TRBD1 TRBV9 CASSPQGAGAEAFF TGTGCCAGCAGCCCACAGGGGGCGGGAGCTGAAGCTTTCTTT
TRBJ2-4 . . TRBV5-4 CASSLARPRGGNIQYF TGTGCCAGCAGCCTGGCCAGACCTCGGGGAGGAAACATTCAGTACTTC
TRBJ1-2 . TRBD1 TRBV29-1 CSVETRGRDYGYTF TGCAGCGTTGAAACCAGGGGGCGAGACTATGGCTACACCTTC
TRBJ1-1 . . TRBV30 CAGTGFRGTEAFF TGTGCCGGGACCGGGTTCCGCGGCACTGAAGCTTTCTTT
TRBJ2-7 . . TRBV29-1 CSALMPYEQYF TGCAGCGCTCTTATGCCCTACGAGCAGTACTTC
TRBJ2-3 . . TRBV5-1 CASSWGGTDTQYF TGCGCCAGCAGCTGGGGGGGCACAGATACGCAGTATTTT
TRBJ2-7 . . TRBV7-2 CASSLGPSYEQYF TGTGCCAGCAGCTTGGGACCTTCCTACGAGCAGTACTTC
TRBJ2-1 . TRBD2 TRBV28 CASRVAGESNEQFF TGTGCCAGCAGGGTGGCGGGAGAGAGTAATGAGCAGTTCTTC
TRBJ2-1 once . TRBV21-1 CASSFRVYNEQFF TGTGCCAGCAGTTTTAGGGTATACAATGAGCAGTTCTTC
TRBJ1-1 . . TRBV28 CASSLVWRGDTEAFF TGTGCCAGCAGTTTGGTGTGGAGGGGTGACACTGAAGCTTTCTTT
TRBJ2-1 . . TRBV27 CASSFGHGSYNEQFF TGTGCCAGCAGTTTTGGACATGGCTCCTACAATGAGCAGTTCTTC
TRBJ2-3 . TRBD2 TRBV6-1 CASSEWAGEGTDTQYF TGTGCCAGCAGTGAATGGGCGGGAGAAGGGACAGATACGCAGTATTTT
TRBJ2-1 . . TRBV13 CASRPPGAYNEQFF TGTGCCAGCCGGCCCCCGGGAGCTTACAATGAGCAGTTCTTC
TRBJ2-7 . . TRBV27 CASSLQGLTYEQYF TGTGCCAGCAGTTTACAGGGACTCACCTACGAGCAGTACTTC
TRBJ1-2 once . TRBV7-8 CASSLGLRAYGYTF TGTGCCAGCAGCTTAGGACTCAGGGCCTATGGCTACACCTTC
TRBJ1-5 . . TRBV19 CASSIEGMGNQPQHF TGTGCCAGTAGTATCGAGGGGATGGGCAATCAGCCCCAGCATTTT
TRBJ2-7 . . TRBV27 CATSSFGGEQYF TGTGCCACCTCTTCCTTTGGGGGCGAGCAGTACTTC
TRBJ2-7 . TRBD1 TRBV9 CASSAGQSYEQYF TGTGCCAGCAGCGCGGGACAGAGCTACGAGCAGTACTTC
TRBJ2-1 . TRBD1 TRBV30 CAWSEDRGIYNEQFF TGTGCCTGGAGTGAAGACAGGGGGATTTACAATGAGCAGTTCTTC
TRBJ2-7 . . TRBV27 CASSFGSWGYEQYF TGTGCCAGCAGTTTTGGTAGTTGGGGCTACGAGCAGTACTTC
TRBJ1-4 . . TRBV7-9 CASSGATNEKLFF TGTGCCAGCTCTGGGGCCACTAATGAAAAACTGTTTTTT
TRBJ2-7 . . TRBV29-1 CSVEAPSRAALNSYEQYF TGCAGCGTTGAGGCCCCCTCGAGGGCCGCTTTAAATTCCTACGAGCAGTACTTC
TRBJ2-7 . TRBD1 TRBV29-1 CSALTGVYEQYF TGCAGCGCCCTGACAGGGGTTTACGAGCAGTACTTC
TRBJ2-7 . TRBD1 TRBV15 CATSSRDRGLDEQYF TGTGCCACCAGCAGCAGGGACAGGGGGCTCGACGAGCAGTACTTC
TRBJ2-5 . TRBD1 TRBV7-9 CASSVGQGAPVETQYF TGTGCCAGCAGCGTCGGACAGGGGGCGCCGGTGGAGACCCAGTACTTC
TRBJ1-1 . . TRBV29-1 CSVGGAGAFF TGCAGCGTTGGTGGAGCTGGAGCTTTCTTT
TRBJ2-7 . TRBD1 TRBV6-1 CASSESIGDRWSYEQYF TGTGCCAGCAGTGAAAGCATAGGGGACAGGTGGTCCTACGAGCAGTACTTC
TRBJ1-5 . TRBD1 TRBV27 CASSLGQINQPQHF TGTGCCAGCAGCCTGGGACAGATAAATCAGCCCCAGCATTTT
TRBJ2-7 . TRBD1 TRBV11-3 CASSFGTDSEQYF TGTGCCAGCAGCTTTGGGACAGATAGCGAGCAGTACTTC
TRBJ2-1 . . TRBV4-3 CASSQDRGIPVQGRNNEQFF TGCGCCAGCAGCCAAGATCGAGGAATCCCCGTACAGGGTCGGAACAATGAGCAGTTCTTC
TRBJ2-5 . . TRBV27 CASSATGRAETQYF TGTGCCAGCAGTGCGACAGGCAGGGCAGAGACCCAGTACTTC
TRBJ1-5 . . TRBV14 CASEPGEGTLRQPQHF TGTGCCAGCGAACCTGGCGAGGGTACCCTCAGACAGCCCCAGCATTTT
TRBJ1-1 . . TRBV7-9 CASSKTGPGTEAFF TGTGCCAGCAGTAAAACAGGCCCGGGCACTGAAGCTTTCTTT
TRBJ2-1 . . TRBV4-1 CASSQASKDGYNEQFF TGCGCCAGCAGCCAAGCTTCCAAGGACGGGTACAATGAGCAGTTCTTC
TRBJ2-7 . . TRBV19 CASSRSGFSYEQYF TGTGCCAGTAGTAGAAGCGGTTTTTCCTACGAGCAGTACTTC
TRBJ1-2 . . TRBV30 CAWTGGGANYGYTF TGTGCCTGGACCGGAGGGGGAGCTAACTATGGCTACACCTTC
TRBJ2-7 . . TRBV29-1 CSVEVEAGRFPEQYF TGCAGCGTTGAAGTGGAGGCAGGGAGGTTTCCCGAGCAGTACTTC
TRBJ2-1 . . TRBV29-1 CSVEGRGREQFF TGCAGCGTTGAAGGCAGGGGACGTGAGCAGTTCTTC
TRBJ2-3 . . TRBV15 CATSRVTGDTQYF TGTGCCACCAGCAGGGTTACAGGGGATACGCAGTATTTT
TRBJ2-1 . TRBD2 TRBV5-6 CASSWPSGRVNNEQFF TGTGCCAGCAGCTGGCCTAGCGGGAGGGTTAACAATGAGCAGTTCTTC
TRBJ2-7 . TRBD1 TRBV7-2 CASRFRDRGDEQYF TGTGCCAGCAGGTTCCGGGACAGGGGCGACGAGCAGTACTTC
TRBJ1-1 . TRBD1 TRBV9 CASSAGGSMNTEAFF TGTGCCAGCAGCGCAGGGGGCAGCATGAACACTGAAGCTTTCTTT
TRBJ2-6 . . TRBV27 CASTIRGTPSGANVLTF TGTGCCAGCACCATCAGGGGTACTCCCTCTGGGGCCAACGTCCTGACTTTC
TRBJ1-1 . . TRBV4-1 CATRGGNTEAFF TGCGCCACCAGAGGGGGGAACACTGAAGCTTTCTTT
TRBJ2-3 . TRBD2 TRBV19 CASSPGAGGFTDTQYF TGTGCCAGTAGTCCGGGAGCGGGAGGGTTCACAGATACGCAGTATTTT
TRBJ2-1 . . TRBV13 CASSSRDGSYNEQFF TGTGCCAGCAGCTCCCGGGACGGATCCTACAATGAGCAGTTCTTC